This is a list of T cell receptor beta chains from one sample in a study of blood T cells in healthy people across ages. Using its own MiXCR run on the 5' RACE reads, TCRdb lists one record per CDR3 protein. This sample has 1.5 million to 2 million distinct CDR3 sequences, with roughly 32% found just once. Sample: blood. The receptor source for this set is a woman aged 25-40 years in good health. Each CDR3 is given with its conserved first and last residue. D genes are given only for firm matches. Rows may omit the clone size; those that give it use once, few, many or a size class.

NA NA TRBJ1-5 TRBV7-9 CASSLGGEQGLRQPQHF TGTGCCAGCAGCTTAGGGGGTGAACAGGGACTTCGTCAGCCCCAGCATTTT
TRBD1 NA TRBJ1-2 TRBV6-5 CASSSGQLGDYGYTF TGTGCCAGCAGTTCGGGACAGTTGGGGGACTATGGCTACACCTTC
NA few TRBJ2-3 TRBV7-3 CASSLTMKDTQYF TGTGCCAGCAGCTTAACGATGAAGGATACGCAGTATTTT
TRBD1 NA TRBJ2-3 TRBV11-2 CASSLDRWGDTQYF TGTGCCAGCAGTCTGGACAGGTGGGGAGATACGCAGTATTTT
TRBD2 NA TRBJ2-3 TRBV15 CTTSSGTSGPLSTDTQYF TGTACCACCAGCAGCGGGACTTCGGGACCGCTTAGCACAGATACGCAGTATTTT
NA many TRBJ1-1 TRBV7-6 CASSSPGRNTEAFF TGTGCCAGCAGCTCTCCGGGACGTAACACTGAAGCTTTCTTT
NA few TRBJ2-7 TRBV28 CASSSRSGTKGGRDEQYF TGTGCCAGCAGTTCCCGGTCCGGGACTAAGGGGGGTCGGGACGAGCAGTACTTC
NA many TRBJ1-5 TRBV20-1 CSASQGGSNQPQHF TGCAGTGCTTCACAGGGAGGGAGCAATCAGCCCCAGCATTTT
NA NA TRBJ2-1 TRBV4-2 CASSPASRTGGRNEQFF TGTGCCAGCAGTCCTGCTAGTAGAACGGGGGGCAGGAATGAGCAGTTCTTC
NA few TRBJ2-3 TRBV20-1 CSAKIGGRVTDTQYF TGCAGTGCTAAGATTGGGGGGAGAGTCACAGATACGCAGTATTTT
TRBD2 many TRBJ2-3 TRBV7-2 CASSIISGGAADTQYF TGTGCCAGCAGCATAATTAGCGGGGGGGCCGCAGATACGCAGTATTTT
NA NA TRBJ2-7 TRBV20-1 CSAVDRFSSQTYEQYF TGCAGTGCTGTGGACAGATTTTCTTCCCAAACCTACGAGCAGTACTTC
TRBD2 NA TRBJ2-1 TRBV2 CAGSEAGSHSGILNEQFF TGTGCCGGCAGTGAAGCGGGCAGCCATAGCGGGATTCTCAATGAGCAGTTCTTC
NA few TRBJ1-2 TRBV12-3/TRBV12-4 CASSFGQPGWGYTF TGTGCCAGCAGTTTCGGCCAACCCGGCTGGGGCTACACCTTC
NA many TRBJ2-7 TRBV12-3/TRBV12-4 CASTKGYEQYF TGTGCCAGCACCAAGGGGTACGAGCAGTACTTC
NA NA TRBJ2-3 TRBV7-8 CASSRGDTSTDTQYF TGTGCCAGCAGCCGCGGGGACACTAGCACAGATACGCAGTATTTT
NA few TRBJ2-7 TRBV3-1 CASSQGRAQCYEQYF TGTGCCAGCAGCCAAGGAAGGGCCCAGTGCTACGAGCAGTACTTC
NA few TRBJ1-1 TRBV9 CASSVEAGGEAFF TGTGCCAGCAGCGTAGAGGCTGGGGGCGAAGCTTTCTTT
NA NA TRBJ2-1 TRBV4-1 CASSRGPVENEQFF TGCGCCAGCAGCCGGGGACCCGTGGAAAATGAGCAGTTCTTC
NA NA TRBJ2-7 TRBV27 CASSPTAFFYEQYF TGTGCCAGCAGTCCAACCGCCTTTTTCTACGAGCAGTACTTC
TRBD1 NA TRBJ2-7 TRBV28 CAGSPLAQGVDYEQYF TGTGCCGGCAGTCCACTTGCACAGGGGGTAGACTACGAGCAGTACTTC
TRBD2 NA TRBJ2-1 TRBV27 CASRLTSTVRLATYNEQFF TGTGCCAGCAGACTTACATCCACCGTAAGACTAGCGACCTACAATGAGCAGTTCTTC
TRBD1 many TRBJ2-5 TRBV5-1 CASSPRTGGETQYF TGCGCCAGCAGCCCCCGGACAGGCGGAGAGACCCAGTACTTC
NA NA TRBJ2-1 TRBV15 CATSLRGRGDEQFF TGTGCCACCAGTTTAAGGGGGCGGGGGGATGAGCAGTTCTTC
NA few TRBJ2-5 TRBV3-1 CASSQGTPKRETQYF TGTGCCAGCAGCCAGGGGACACCTAAGAGGGAGACCCAGTACTTC
TRBD2 few TRBJ2-3 TRBV9 CASTSGGDSDTQYF TGTGCCAGCACCAGCGGGGGGGATTCAGATACGCAGTATTTT
NA many TRBJ2-7 TRBV6-6 CASSHSGTGPYEQYF TGTGCCAGCAGCCATAGCGGGACAGGGCCCTACGAGCAGTACTTC
NA NA TRBJ2-5 TRBV18 CASSPPLGPQETQYF TGTGCCAGCTCACCACCGTTGGGGCCACAAGAGACCCAGTACTTC
TRBD1 few TRBJ2-1 TRBV15 CATSTPGQPYNEQFF TGTGCCACCAGCACCCCGGGACAGCCCTACAATGAGCAGTTCTTC
TRBD2 NA TRBJ2-7 TRBV4-1 CASSQDPSSGGNEQYF TGCGCCAGCAGCCAAGATCCCTCCAGCGGGGGTAACGAGCAGTACTTC
TRBD1 NA TRBJ2-3 TRBV6-1 CASSGDREYTDTQYF TGTGCCAGCAGTGGAGACAGGGAATATACAGATACGCAGTATTTT
TRBD2 NA TRBJ2-5 TRBV11-1 CVSRRGDPGTQYF TGTGTCAGCCGGCGGGGGGATCCAGGGACCCAGTACTTC
TRBD2 once TRBJ2-1 TRBV11-3 CTSSSTILAGDEQFF TGTACCAGCAGCTCCACAATACTAGCGGGAGACGAGCAGTTCTTC
NA NA TRBJ2-5 TRBV6-6 CASSYGRGHQETQYF TGTGCCAGCAGTTACGGTCGTGGGCACCAAGAGACCCAGTACTTC
NA NA TRBJ1-2 TRBV4-1 CASSQGLREGRNYGCTF TGCGCCAGCAGCCAAGGCTTGAGGGAGGGGCGTAACTATGGCTGCACCTTC
TRBD1 few TRBJ2-7 TRBV3-1 CASSQEFGTGGSYEQYF TGTGCCAGCAGCCAAGAATTCGGGACAGGGGGTTCCTACGAGCAGTACTTC
NA few TRBJ1-6 TRBV6-6 CASSYSGLGSPLHF TGTGCCAGCAGTTACTCGGGGCTAGGTTCACCCCTCCACTTT
TRBD1 NA TRBJ2-5 TRBV12-3/TRBV12-4 CASRAQGANEQYF TGTGCCAGCAGGGCCCAGGGGGCCAATGAGCAGTACTTC
NA many TRBJ2-7 TRBV6-6 CASSRTGGLYEQYF TGTGCCAGCAGCAGAACCGGGGGTCTTTACGAGCAGTACTTC
NA few TRBJ1-1 TRBV10-3 CAITSVQGVAFF TGTGCCATCACTTCGGTCCAGGGTGTCGCTTTCTTT
NA few TRBJ2-3 TRBV25-1 CASSDRRLVGGTSPDTQYF TGTGCCAGCAGTGATCGTCGTTTGGTCGGGGGTACCTCCCCAGATACGCAGTATTTT
TRBD2 few TRBJ2-3 TRBV6-2/TRBV6-3 CASTPLAGGPTDTQYF TGTGCCAGCACCCCCCTAGCGGGAGGGCCGACGGATACGCAGTATTTT
TRBD2 NA TRBJ2-7 TRBV19 CASSMPLAGDIYEQYF TGTGCCAGTAGTATGCCACTAGCGGGAGATATCTACGAGCAGTACTTC
NA NA TRBJ1-1 TRBV20-1 CSAPRGTAEAFF TGCAGTGCCCCGAGGGGGACGGCTGAAGCTTTCTTT
NA NA TRBJ2-5 TRBV27 CASSPYDGKETQYF TGTGCCAGCAGTCCCTATGACGGAAAAGAGACCCAGTACTTC
NA NA TRBJ1-4 TRBV4-1 CASSQVGRGTNEKLFF TGCGCCAGCAGCCAAGTTGGAAGGGGCACTAATGAAAAACTGTTTTTT
NA few TRBJ1-5 TRBV12-3/TRBV12-4 CASSEALNQPQHF TGTGCCAGCAGTGAGGCTCTAAATCAGCCCCAGCATTTT
NA NA TRBJ1-2 TRBV14 CASSRQEVDYTF TGTGCCAGCAGCCGGCAGGAAGTGGACTACACCTTC
NA NA TRBJ2-3 TRBV5-1 CASSLLTGRGTDTQYF TGCGCCAGCAGCCTCCTAACAGGGAGGGGCACAGATACGCAGTATTTT
TRBD1 NA TRBJ1-4 TRBV27 CAGSRGQGPNEKLFF TGTGCCGGCAGTCGCGGACAGGGCCCTAATGAAAAACTGTTTTTT
NA NA TRBJ1-1 TRBV20-1 CSAGDHRGNTEAFF TGCAGTGCTGGCGACCATAGGGGTAACACTGAAGCTTTCTTT
TRBD1 NA TRBJ1-2 TRBV11-2 CASSLVGQGYYGYTF TGTGCCAGCAGCTTAGTAGGACAGGGTTACTATGGCTACACCTTC
NA NA TRBJ2-5 TRBV2 CASLRDQRETQYF TGTGCCAGCCTTCGGGACCAACGTGAGACCCAGTACTTC
NA NA TRBJ1-5 TRBV24-1 CATSEAGLTGNQPQHF TGTGCCACCAGTGAGGCAGGGTTAACGGGCAATCAGCCCCAGCATTTT